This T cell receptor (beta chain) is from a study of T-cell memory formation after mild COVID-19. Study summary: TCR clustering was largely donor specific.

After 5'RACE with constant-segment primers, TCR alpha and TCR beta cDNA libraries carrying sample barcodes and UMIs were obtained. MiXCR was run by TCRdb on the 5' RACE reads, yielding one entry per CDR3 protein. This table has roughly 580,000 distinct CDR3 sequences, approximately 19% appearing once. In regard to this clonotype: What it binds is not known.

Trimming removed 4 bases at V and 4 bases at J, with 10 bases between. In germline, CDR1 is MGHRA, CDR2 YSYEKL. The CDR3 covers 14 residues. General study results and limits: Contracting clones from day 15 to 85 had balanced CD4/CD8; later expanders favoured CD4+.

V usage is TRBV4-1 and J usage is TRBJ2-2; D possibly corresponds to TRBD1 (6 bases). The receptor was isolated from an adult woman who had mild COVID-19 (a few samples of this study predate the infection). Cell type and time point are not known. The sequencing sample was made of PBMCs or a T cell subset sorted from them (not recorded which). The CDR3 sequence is CASSRPGVTGELFF. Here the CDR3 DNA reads TGCGCCAGCAGCCGACCAGGGGTCACCGGGGAGCTGTTTTTT.